The clone carrying this T cell receptor (beta chain) came up many times. The TCR beta library used iRepertoire HTBI primers with Arm-PCR amplification of CDR3. MiXCR, applied by TCRdb to the multiplex PCR reads, yields one record per CDR3 protein. The sample includes roughly 500,000 distinct CDR3 sequences, about 14% of them seen just once. The data were obtained in a study of regulatory T cells in long-lasting Graves disease. The time point here: newly diagnosed GD, antithyroid drugs for less than 3 months. RNA isolated from PBMCs was used to make the TCR library. The V and J ends lost 0 bases and 2 bases respectively, with 12 bases between them. This CDR3 has 16 residues. From germline, CDR1 is LNHNV and CDR2 YYDKDF (reference sequence). These data were also reused for a study on T cells in Graves' hyperthyroidism and ophthalmopathy.

V is TRBV15 and J is TRBJ2-3; D possibly matches TRBD1 or TRBD2 (6 bases each). This TCR derives from a man aged 25 to 40 with Graves disease. This specimen consisted of peripheral blood mononuclear cells (PBMCs), obtained at new diagnosis, from a patient treated with antithyroid drugs. Here the CDR3 reads CATSRDGGGITDTQYF. The CDR3 coding sequence is TGTGCCACCAGCAGAGATGGGGGCGGGATCACAGATACGCAGTATTTT.